The rows below give T cell receptor beta chains drawn from one sample of a study of blood T cell repertoires in COVID-19. The method was immunoSEQ multiplex PCR; TCRdb's version includes in-frame clones alone and lacks a portion of them. The sample contains roughly 120,000 clones, about 88% of which appear only once. The material sequenced was peripheral blood. All receptors derive from a woman aged 70 to 79 who had recovered from COVID-19. Both conserved end residues are part of each CDR3. D genes are given only for firm matches. Size is omitted from some rows. Given values are once, few, many or a class for expanded clones.

D gene	V gene	clone size	J gene	CDR3 DNA	CDR3 protein
-	TRBV18	-	TRBJ2-2	TGTGCCAGCTCACCCGGGAGTGCGGGGTCCGGGGAGCTGTTTTTT	CASSPGSAGSGELFF
TRBD1	TRBV30	-	TRBJ1-3	TGTGCCTGGAGCGCAGGGGGCAGAGGAAACACCATATATTTT	CAWSAGGRGNTIYF
TRBD1	TRBV2	-	TRBJ2-2	TGTGCCACAGGGGGAACAGCGAGCCCCGGGGAGCTGTTTTTT	CATGGTASPGELFF
TRBD2	TRBV7-2	-	TRBJ2-7	TGTGCCAGCAGCGGGAAAGGTGGCGGGAGGGCCCAGTACGAGCAGTACTTC	CASSGKGGGRAQYEQYF
-	TRBV7-9	-	TRBJ1-5	TGTGCCAGCAGCGACGCGGGAGGACGGGGCAATCAGCCCCAGCATTTT	CASSDAGGRGNQPQHF
TRBD2	TRBV7-2	-	TRBJ2-4	TGTGCCAGCAGCTTAGGGCTAGCGGGGGGAAACATTCAGTACTTC	CASSLGLAGGNIQYF
-	TRBV5-1	-	TRBJ2-7	TGCGCCAGCAGCTTGGCCGGGGGGCCCTACGAGCAGTACTTC	CASSLAGGPYEQYF
TRBD2	TRBV15	once	TRBJ2-7	TGTGCCACCAGCAGTTGGACTAGCCTCTCCTACGAGCAGTACTTC	CATSSWTSLSYEQYF
-	TRBV19	-	TRBJ2-7	TGTGCCAGTAGTTGGAGAACAGGGTCCTACGAGCAGTACTTC	CASSWRTGSYEQYF
-	TRBV5-4	-	TRBJ1-1	TGTGCCAGCAGCCTCCCGGGGACGGGAGATACTGAAGCTTTCTTT	CASSLPGTGDTEAFF
TRBD1	TRBV18	-	TRBJ2-6	TGTGCCAGCTCACCAACGCGGGCAACAGGGGGGACTTTC	CASSPTRATGGTF
TRBD2	TRBV29-1	-	TRBJ2-3	TGCAGCCAGACTAGCGGCACAGATACGCAGTATTTT	CSQTSGTDTQYF
TRBD1	TRBV5-4	-	TRBJ1-1	TGTGCCAGCAGGCATGTGACGGACAGGGCGGCTTTCTTT	CASRHVTDRAAFF
TRBD2	TRBV9	-	TRBJ2-1	TGTGCCAGCAGCGTATCTAGCGGAAACTACAATGAGCAGTTCTTC	CASSVSSGNYNEQFF
TRBD2	TRBV5-1	-	TRBJ2-5	TGCGCCAGCAGCCTCACGCGTAGCGGGGTCGAGACCCAGTACTTC	CASSLTRSGVETQYF
TRBD1	TRBV7-9	-	TRBJ2-1	TGTGCCAGCAGCTCTTTTAGGACCCAGGGGGACGAGCAGTTCTTC	CASSSFRTQGDEQFF
-	TRBV15	few	TRBJ2-2	TGTGCCACCAGCAGAGTAGCCCGAAACACCGGGGAGCTGTTTTTT	CATSRVARNTGELFF
TRBD1	TRBV6-5	-	TRBJ1-1	TGTGCCAGTCGACAGGGGAACACTGAAGCTTTCTTT	CASRQGNTEAFF
-	TRBV24-1	few	TRBJ2-3	TGTGCCACCAGTGATTCTGCGGGCTCGGATACGCAGTATTTT	CATSDSAGSDTQYF
-	TRBV6-6	-	TRBJ1-1	TGTGCCAGCAGATCAGGGCAGAACACTGAAGCTTTCTTT	CASRSGQNTEAFF
TRBD2	TRBV19	-	TRBJ2-7	TGTGCCAGTAGGAGACTAGCGGAAATAACCTACGAGCAGTACTTC	CASRRLAEITYEQYF
-	TRBV5-6	-	TRBJ2-1	TGTGCCAGCAGCTTGTCCGGTTATGAGCAGTTCTTC	CASSLSGYEQFF
-	TRBV3-1/TRBV3-2	-	TRBJ2-7	TGTGCCAGCAGCCAAGGGACAGCCAGGTACGAGCAGTACTTC	CASSQGTARYEQYF
-	TRBV7-6	-	TRBJ2-7	TGTGCCAGCAGCTTATACGGGGCGGCGGGGTACGAGCAGTACTTC	CASSLYGAAGYEQYF
TRBD2	TRBV5-5	-	TRBJ2-2	TGTGCCAGCAGCGGGAGGGCCGGGGAGCTGTTTTTT	CASSGRAGELFF
-	TRBV19	few	TRBJ2-1	TGTGCCAGTAGTATAATCAAAAACAATGAGCAGTTCTTC	CASSIIKNNEQFF
-	TRBV6-5	few	TRBJ1-1	TGTGCCGCCTCCCCGGGGATGAACACTGAAGCTTTCTTT	CAASPGMNTEAFF
-	TRBV2	-	TRBJ2-2	TGTGCCAGCAGTGTAGGGGCCGGGGAGCTGTTTTTT	CASSVGAGELFF
-	TRBV11-2	-	TRBJ2-7	TGTGCCAGCAGCCTCTACGACGAGCAGTACTTC	CASSLYDEQYF
TRBD1	TRBV28	-	TRBJ2-7	TGTGCCAGCAGTTTATCCCTAGACGGACAGGGACTCTACGAGCAGTACTTC	CASSLSLDGQGLYEQYF
TRBD2	TRBV28	-	TRBJ2-1	TGTGCCAGCAGTTTCCGGACTAGAAGTGAGCAGTTCTTC	CASSFRTRSEQFF
-	TRBV9	-	TRBJ2-2	TGTGCCAGCAGCGTATCCAGGAACACCGGGGAGCTGTTTTTT	CASSVSRNTGELFF
-	TRBV4-3	-	TRBJ1-5	TGCGCCAGCAGCCAAGGGTGGGGGGGTGCCAATCAGCCCCAGCATTTT	CASSQGWGGANQPQHF
-	TRBV7-2	-	TRBJ1-1	TGTGCCAGCAGCAATCAGGGGACAAACACTGAAGCTTTCTTT	CASSNQGTNTEAFF
-	TRBV27	-	TRBJ2-1	TGTGCCAGCAGTTTAGGACTAATCAATGAGCAGTTCTTC	CASSLGLINEQFF
-	TRBV28	-	TRBJ2-5	TGTGCCAGCAGGATCATAATCGGGGAAGAAGAGACCCAGTACTTC	CASRIIIGEEETQYF
-	TRBV7-2	once	TRBJ1-2	TGTGCCAGCAGCTTAGCGGCGGGCGCTGATGGCTACACCTTC	CASSLAAGADGYTF
-	TRBV19	-	TRBJ2-3	TGTGCCAGTAGTATAGTATTCGGGGGTGCCTTCACAGATACGCAGTATTTT	CASSIVFGGAFTDTQYF
TRBD1	TRBV4-1	few	TRBJ1-2	TGCGCCAGCAGCCCTCGAGACAGGGGCAGTGGCTACACCTTC	CASSPRDRGSGYTF
-	TRBV11-2	-	TRBJ2-7	TGTGCCAGCAGCTTACTACCCGGGACCTACGAGCAGTACTTC	CASSLLPGTYEQYF
-	TRBV10-3	-	TRBJ2-7	TGTGCCATCAGTGCCACTAGCTACTCCTACGAGCAGTACTTC	CAISATSYSYEQYF
TRBD2	TRBV12-3/TRBV12-4	once	TRBJ2-7	TGTGCCAGCAGTTTAGGGCGGGAGGTTGCGCAGTACTTC	CASSLGREVAQYF
TRBD1	TRBV9	-	TRBJ1-2	TGTGCCAGCAGCGCGGGACAGGGACATGGCTACACCTTC	CASSAGQGHGYTF
-	TRBV7-2	-	TRBJ1-4	TGTGCCAGCAGCCCGCGCCCCGGACAAACTAATGAAAAACTGTTTTTT	CASSPRPGQTNEKLFF
TRBD2	TRBV7-7	-	TRBJ2-1	TGTGCCAGCAGCTTAGGGGTAGCGGGAAACAATGAGCAGTTCTTC	CASSLGVAGNNEQFF
TRBD1	TRBV7-8	-	TRBJ1-1	TGTGCCAGCAGCGTACCGGGACAGGGGAGGAACACTGAAGCTTTCTTT	CASSVPGQGRNTEAFF
TRBD1	TRBV5-1	once	TRBJ2-2	TGCGCCAGCAGCACACAGGGGCCCACCGGGGAGCTGTTTTTT	CASSTQGPTGELFF
TRBD2	TRBV5-1	-	TRBJ2-5	TGCGCCAGCAGCTCGTGGACTAGTCCGTACCAAGAGACCCAGTACTTC	CASSSWTSPYQETQYF
-	TRBV12-3/TRBV12-4	-	TRBJ1-2	TGTGCCAGCAGTTTGAGACAGAACTATGGCTACACCTTC	CASSLRQNYGYTF
-	TRBV21-1	-	TRBJ2-2	TGTGCCAGCAGCCCCCGGGACAGAACGAACACCGGGGAGCTGTTTTTT	CASSPRDRTNTGELFF
-	TRBV4-1	-	TRBJ1-1	TGCGCCAGCAGCCCCCCCTTCTCGAACACTGAAGCTTTCTTT	CASSPPFSNTEAFF